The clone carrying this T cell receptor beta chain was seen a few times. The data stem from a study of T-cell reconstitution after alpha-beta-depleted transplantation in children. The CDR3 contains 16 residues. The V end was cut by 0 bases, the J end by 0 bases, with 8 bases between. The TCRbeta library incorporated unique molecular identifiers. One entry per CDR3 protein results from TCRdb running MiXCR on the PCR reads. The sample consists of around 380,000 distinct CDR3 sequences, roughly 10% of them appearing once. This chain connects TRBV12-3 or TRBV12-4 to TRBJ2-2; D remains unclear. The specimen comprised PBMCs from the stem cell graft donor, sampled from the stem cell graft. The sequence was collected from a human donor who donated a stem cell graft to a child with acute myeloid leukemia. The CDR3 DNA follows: TGTGCCAGCAGTTTAGCGGCGAACGCGAACACCGGGGAGCTGTTTTTT. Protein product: CASSLAANANTGELFF.